These 30 T cell receptor beta chains were sequenced from one sample in a study of T cells in Graves' hyperthyroidism and ophthalmopathy. Authors of the study amplified TCR beta CDR3 regions from RNA transcripts. HTBI primers were employed in a first-round RT-PCR of the TCR CDR3. From the multiplex PCR reads, TCRdb called clonotypes with MiXCR, one entry per CDR3 protein. The data contain over 500,000 distinct CDR3 sequences, 15% to 20% of them seen just once; the ten biggest clones take up around 32%. Sequenced sample: blood. These receptors all stem from a woman between 25 and 40 years old with Graves' ophthalmopathy.

This clonotype was detected many times. The J gene is TRBJ2-3, the V gene TRBV2; unclear D gene. The germline V gene encodes CDR1 SNHLY and CDR2 FYNNEI. The CDR3 runs to 17 residues. Trimming cost V 6 bases and J 0 bases, with 19 bases left between them. CDR3 DNA sequence: TGTGCCAGCAGCCCTTTCCTAGTATCCTTTAGCACAGATACGCAGTATTTT. Translating gives CASSPFLVSFSTDTQYF.

This clonotype was detected many times. The chain recombines TRBV30 with TRBJ2-3; 7 nucleotides agree with TRBD1. The CDR3 consists of 12 residues. The ends lost 3 bases at V and 8 bases at J; junction bases unmatched: 5. Germline V gene sequence: CDR1 GTSNPN, CDR2 SVGIG (reference sequence). The CDR3 loop reads CAWSDNRGTQYF. The CDR3, as DNA: TGTGCCTGGAGCGATAACAGGGGTACGCAGTATTTT.

Many counts were recorded for this clonotype. The chain recombines TRBV5-5 with TRBJ1-1; no clear D gene. The CDR3 is 15 amino acids. Germline V gene lookup returns CDR1 SGHKS and CDR2 YYEKEE (reference sequence). Trimming left V 2 bases short and J 0 bases short, with 11 bases between. CDR3 in amino acids: CASSFGPSVNTEAFF. The CDR3 DNA sequence: TGTGCCAGCAGCTTCGGACCATCCGTGAACACTGAAGCTTTCTTT. The entire variable domain, with the rest obtained from reference TRBV5-5 and TRBJ1-1, is as follows: DAGVTQSPTHLIKTRGQQVTLRCSPISGHKSVSWYQQVLGQGPQFIFQYYEKEERGRGNFPDRFSARQFPNYSSELNVNALLLGDSALYLCASSFGPSVNTEAFFGQGTRLTVV.

V and J are TRBV10-1 and TRBJ2-1; possibly TRBD2 for D (7 bases). The V gene lost 5 bases and the J gene lost 7 bases, with 18 bases spanning the gap. The CDR3 length is 15 residues. Germline assignment: CDR1 WNHNN and CDR2 SYGVQD (reference sequence). The CDR3 DNA follows: TGCGCCAGCAGTCCATACAGGGAGGGCGGGAATGAGCAGTTCTTC. It codes for CASSPYREGGNEQFF.

V usage is TRBV5-8 and J usage is TRBJ1-1; D possibly corresponds to TRBD1 (5 bases). This CDR3 is 15 amino acids long. The V gene lost 3 bases and the J gene lost 4 bases, with 16 bases spanning the gap. Germline V lookup: CDR1 SGHTS, CDR2 YDEGEE. The CDR3 DNA follows: TGTGCCAGCAGCTCGCCTTACCAGGGAGGCACTGAAGCTTTCTTT. Protein product: CASSSPYQGGTEAFF. The full variable domain, with the rest looked up from reference TRBV5-8 and TRBJ1-1, is EAGVTQSPTHLIKTRGQQATLRCSPISGHTSVYWYQQALGLGLQFLLWYDEGEERNRGNFPPRFSGRQFPNYSSELNVNALELEDSALYLCASSSPYQGGTEAFFGQGTRLTVV.

This clonotype showed up many times. The CDR3 coding sequence is TGTGCCAGCAGCCCGAGACAGAGGGGATACGAGCAGTACTTC. Amino acid sequence: CASSPRQRGYEQYF. The rearrangement joins TRBV7-2 to TRBJ2-7; possibly TRBD1 or TRBD2 for D (5 bases each). The germline CDR1 and CDR2 sequences are SGHTA and FQGNSA. Trimming removed 5 bases from V and 4 bases from J, with 15 bases in between. This CDR3 contains 14 residues.

This clonotype occurred a few times. V gene TRBV28 combines with J gene TRBJ1-4; 8 bases fit TRBD1. The trim removed 8 bases at V and 8 bases at J, leaving 16 bases unmatched. This CDR3 is 16 amino acids long. Germline V lookup: CDR1 MDHEN, CDR2 SYDVKM. CDR3 amino acids: CASYERAGGDREKLFF. The CDR3 DNA reads as TGTGCCAGCTACGAGAGGGCAGGGGGGGACAGGGAAAAACTGTTTTTT.

This clonotype occurred many times. The chain combines TRBV30 with TRBJ1-1; TRBD1 might be the D (5 bases). Between the trimmed V and J ends, which lost 6 bases and 3 bases, there was a span of 14 bases. CDR3 length: 13 amino acids. The germline V gene encodes CDR1 GTSNPN and CDR2 SVGIG (reference sequence). The CDR3 reads CACPGPLYTEAFF. In nucleotides, the CDR3 is TGTGCCTGTCCGGGACCGCTGTACACTGAAGCTTTCTTT.

This clonotype was picked up many times. The CDR3 region is CASSLESVGLRGTEAFF. For the CDR3, the DNA is TGTGCCAGCAGCTTAGAATCGGTGGGGCTGAGGGGTACTGAAGCTTTCTTT. V gene TRBV7-2 combines with J gene TRBJ1-1; the D gene is possibly TRBD1 (5 bases). The CDR3 runs to 17 residues. The germline V gene encodes CDR1 SGHTA and CDR2 FQGNSA. V lost 1 base and J lost 5, with 20 bases in between.

The CDR3 DNA reads TGTGCCAGCAGGGAGCCAGGGTCCTACGAGCAGTACTTC. Protein product: CASREPGSYEQYF. This chain links TRBV12-3 or TRBV12-4 with TRBJ2-7, with D perhaps TRBD1 (5 bases). The V and J ends lost 6 bases and 1 base respectively, with 10 bases between them. This CDR3 is built from 13 residues.

The rearrangement uses TRBV27 and TRBJ1-2; possible D gene TRBD1, 5 bases. Germline loops: CDR1 MNHEY, CDR2 SMNVEV (reference sequence). The CDR3 loop spans 12 amino acids. V lost 8 bases to trimming and J lost 4 bases, with 11 bases between them. CDR3 in amino acids: CASGSGGYGYTF. CDR3 in DNA: TGTGCCAGCGGCTCCGGGGGCTATGGCTACACCTTC.

In its sample, this clonotype was seen many times. The gene calls are TRBV5-1 and TRBJ2-1, with D possibly called TRBD1 or TRBD2 (5 bases each). The CDR3 loop spans 12 amino acids. V dropped 0 bases and J dropped 9 bases, with 7 bases sitting between them. Germline V gene data show CDR1 as SGHRS and CDR2 as YFSETQ. CDR3 in amino acids: CASSLGDGEQFF. CDR3 bases: TGCGCCAGCAGCTTGGGGGACGGTGAGCAGTTCTTC.

Worth noting for this clonotype: Likely a read error: the CDR3 ends without its conserved phenylalanine or tryptophan. V is TRBV5-1 and J is TRBJ2-7; TRBD1 matches at 9 bases. Germline CDR1 is SGHRS and CDR2 is YFSETQ. This CDR3 spans 15 amino acids. V was pared by 2 bases and J by 1 base, with 4 bases of the junction left unmatched. The CDR3 spells CASSFGDRASYEQYL. In DNA, the CDR3 is TGCGCCAGCAGCTTCGGGGACAGGGCATCCTACGAGCAGTACCTC.

The V and J genes are TRBV6-1 and TRBJ2-7; 7 positions match TRBD2. The CDR3 loop spans 12 amino acids. Trimming at V came to 8 bases and at J to 6 bases, leaving 7 bases not matched to a gene. Germline V lookup: CDR1 MNHNS, CDR2 SASEGT. CDR3 protein: CASLSGGSEQYF. DNA of the CDR3: TGTGCCAGCCTTTCAGGCGGGAGCGAGCAGTACTTC.

The J gene is TRBJ1-5, the V gene TRBV20-1; 9 nucleotides match TRBD1. The germline gives CDR1 DFQATT, CDR2 SNEGSKA (reference sequence). The CDR3 extends over 13 amino acids. The V gene end was trimmed by 7 bases and the J gene end by 4 bases; junction bases not matched to a gene: 5. CDR3 coding DNA: TGCAGTGTGACCGGACAGGGGAATCAGCCCCAGCATTTT. It codes for CSVTGQGNQPQHF.

This clonotype was detected a few times. The J gene is TRBJ1-5, the V gene TRBV20-1; 8 bases are a match to TRBD1. From germline, CDR1 is DFQATT and CDR2 SNEGSKA (reference sequence). V gave up 6 bases and J gave up 6 bases; unmatched junction bases: 13. CDR3 length equals 15 residues. CDR3 nucleotides: TGCAGTGCCGGCCTAATGACAGGGGATTCTCAGCCCCAGCATTTT. As protein: CSAGLMTGDSQPQHF.

This clonotype was observed at least ten times. V and J are TRBV6-1 and TRBJ2-7, with TRBD2 identical over 12 bases. This CDR3 has 16 amino acids. Trimming cost V 5 bases and J 5 bases; bases outside gene matches: 10. Germline loops: CDR1 MNHNS, CDR2 SASEGT. The CDR3 DNA sequence: TGTGCCAGCAGTTTCCTACAGAGGACTAGCGGGAACGAGCAGTACTTC. This translates into CASSFLQRTSGNEQYF.

This clonotype came up a few times. This rearrangement joins TRBV30 to TRBJ2-1, with 13 bases that match TRBD2. In germline, CDR1 is GTSNPN, CDR2 SVGIG (reference sequence). CDR3 length: 19 residues. Trimming cost V 0 bases and J 1 base; bases outside gene matches: 9. The CDR3 region has the DNA TGTGCCTGGAGTGTACGTGGACTAGCGGGAGTGGCGTCCTACAATGAGCAGTTCTTC. It translates to CAWSVRGLAGVASYNEQFF.

This clonotype was counted many times. The V and J genes are TRBV20-1 and TRBJ2-2, with D perhaps TRBD2 (5 bases). This CDR3 region has 13 residues. The V and J ends lost 7 bases and 6 bases respectively, with 15 bases between them. Looked up from germline, CDR1 is DFQATT and CDR2 is SNEGSKA (reference sequence). CDR3 protein: CSVPTREPGELFF. The DNA for the CDR3 is TGCAGTGTCCCGACCCGGGAACCCGGGGAGCTGTTTTTT.

This clonotype was found many times. The chain joins TRBV5-1 to TRBJ2-3; TRBD2 is a possible D gene (6 bases). Germline V gene lookup returns CDR1 SGHRS and CDR2 YFSETQ. CDR3 length: 16 amino acids. The V end was cut by 0 bases, the J end by 0 bases, with 11 bases between. CDR3 nucleotides: TGCGCCAGCAGCTTGGCCCTAGCGCCCAGCACAGATACGCAGTATTTT. Its translation is CASSLALAPSTDTQYF.

This clonotype was counted at least ten times. This rearrangement joins TRBV4-2 to TRBJ2-3; no clear D. V gave up 1 base and J gave up 10 bases, with 12 bases separating them. The germline V gene has CDR1 LGHNA and CDR2 YNFKEQ. The CDR3 has 13 amino acids. The CDR3 protein is CASSQGEVDAQYF. CDR3 bases: TGTGCCAGCAGCCAAGGTGAAGTTGATGCGCAGTATTTT.

This clonotype was seen repeatedly, ten times or more. The gene calls are TRBV20-1 and TRBJ2-4, with 8 bases aligning to TRBD2. The CDR3 loop spans 14 amino acids. The germline CDR1 and CDR2 sequences are DFQATT and SNEGSKA (reference sequence). Trimming at V came to 4 bases and at J to 0 bases, leaving 2 bases not matched to a gene. This CDR3 reads CSATLAVAKNIQYF. The DNA of the CDR3 is TGCAGTGCTACACTAGCGGTAGCCAAAAACATTCAGTACTTC.

This rearrangement joins TRBV5-4 to TRBJ2-3; 8 bases are a match to TRBD2. The CDR3 is 17 amino acids. The V and J ends lost 4 bases and 4 bases, in that order; junction bases with no gene match: 14. Germline V CDR1 and CDR2: SGHNT, YYREEE (reference sequence). DNA for the CDR3: TGTGCCAGCAGCCGAGGCACAAGCGGGAGATTCGCAGATACGCAGTATTTT. Translated: CASSRGTSGRFADTQYF.

This clonotype was counted at least ten times. CDR3 loop: CAWSVQGNTIYF. Here the CDR3 DNA reads TGTGCCTGGAGTGTACAAGGAAACACCATATATTTT. The rearrangement joins TRBV30 to TRBJ1-3; D unclear. The length of the CDR3 is 12 residues. The V end was cut by 0 bases, the J end by 4 bases, with 4 bases between. Germline V gene sequence: CDR1 GTSNPN, CDR2 SVGIG (reference sequence).

The chain combines TRBV9 with TRBJ2-5; 11 bases match TRBD2. Germline CDR1 reads SGDLS; CDR2 reads YYNGEE. Trimming took 1 base from V and 0 from J; bases not matched to a gene: 2. The CDR3 covers 16 residues. The CDR3 nucleotides read TGTGCCAGCAGCGTACAGGGACTAGCGGACCAAGAGACCCAGTACTTC. This gives the protein CASSVQGLADQETQYF.

At least ten counts were recorded for this clonotype. The chain combines TRBV11-2 with TRBJ1-5, with 7 nucleotides matching TRBD1. Looked up from germline, CDR1 is SGHAT and CDR2 is FQNNGV. The CDR3 has 15 amino acids. Trimming took 5 bases from V and 3 from J; bases not matched to a gene: 7. CDR3 residues: CASSLGGTVNQPQHF. The DNA for the CDR3 is TGTGCCAGCAGCCTGGGCGGGACAGTCAATCAGCCCCAGCATTTT.

A word on this clonotype: A much larger clone differs by one base, so this may be a read error. The J gene is TRBJ1-1, the V gene TRBV2; 7 bases fit TRBD1. Germline assignment: CDR1 SNHLY and CDR2 FYNNEI. The CDR3 is 13 amino acids. J gave up 8 bases and V 10 bases, and 13 bases lay outside the gene matches. CDR3 DNA: TGTGCCAACGTGAGACAGGGAGGCCAAGAAGCTTTCTTT. It encodes CANVRQGGQEAFF.

This clonotype occurred many times. V and J are TRBV30 and TRBJ2-5, with D possibly being TRBD2 (6 bases). V lost 7 bases and J lost 4, with 22 bases in between. Germline V CDR1 and CDR2: GTSNPN, SVGIG (reference sequence). The length of the CDR3 is 15 residues. CDR3: CASLPGLRRGETQYF. Here the CDR3 DNA reads TGTGCCTCCCTCCCGGGACTCCGCCGGGGAGAGACCCAGTACTTC. Filled out from reference TRBV30 and TRBJ2-5, the complete variable domain reads SQTIHQWPATLVQPVGSPLSLECTVEGTSNPNLYWYRQAAGRGLQLLFYSVGIGQISSEVPQNLSASRPQDRQFILSSKKLLLSDSGFYLCASLPGLRRGETQYFGPGTRLLVL.

In this sample, this clonotype turned up many times. The chain employs TRBV10-3 and TRBJ2-1; 10 nucleotides agree with TRBD1. After removal of 7 bases from V and 3 bases from J, the junction contained 3 bases not matched to a gene. Germline CDR1 ENHRY, CDR2 SYGVKD. The CDR3 runs to 14 residues. CDR3 bases: TGTGCCATCACACGGACAGGGGGCTACAATGAGCAGTTCTTC. Its protein product is CAITRTGGYNEQFF.

This clonotype came up a few times. The V call is TRBV14, the J call TRBJ2-3, with 8 bases aligning to TRBD2. With V trimmed by 0 bases and J by 8 bases, 4 bases remained unmatched. This CDR3 is 14 amino acids long. Germline CDR1 SGHDN, CDR2 FVKESK. Here the CDR3 reads CASSQEAGGATQYF. In nucleotides, the CDR3 is TGTGCCAGCAGCCAAGAGGCGGGAGGAGCTACGCAGTATTTT.